Following are 20 T cell receptor beta chains from one sample sequenced in a study of radiation and T cells in renal cell carcinoma. The time point is: blood 4 weeks post-SBRT, at nephrectomy. As to treatment: 15 Gy SBRT to primary tumor, nephrectomy 4 weeks later. This table comes from immunoSEQ multiplex PCR, and its TCRdb copy is limited to in-frame clones, with some not included. The sample has 150,000 to 200,000 clones, about 88% seen once. Sequences were derived from blood, sampled from a patient whose treatment included radiotherapy and nephrectomy. All receptors come from a woman in her fifties or sixties with renal cell carcinoma.

The chain combines TRBV7-9 with TRBJ1-6, with TRBD1 matching 7 bases. The CDR3 spans 14 residues. V gave up 3 bases and J gave up 9 bases; unmatched junction bases: 5. CDR1 and CDR2 (germline): SEHNR, FQNEAQ (reference sequence). The CDR3 region is CASSFQQGTSPLHF. The CDR3 region has the DNA TGTGCCAGCAGCTTTCAACAGGGGACTTCACCCCTCCACTTT.

This chain uses TRBV6-1 with TRBJ2-5; possible D gene TRBD1, 6 bases. Looked up from germline, CDR1 is MNHNS and CDR2 is SASEGT. V dropped 3 bases and J dropped 4 bases, with 18 bases sitting between them. CDR3 size: 16 residues. CDR3 region: CASSDPTTGFRETQYF. In DNA form, the CDR3 reads TGTGCCAGCAGTGACCCTACTACAGGGTTTCGAGAGACCCAGTACTTC.

This chain connects TRBV13 to TRBJ2-3; D ambiguous. This CDR3 is 14 amino acids long. Between the trimmed V and J ends, which lost 0 bases and 4 bases, there was a span of 8 bases. CDR1 is PRHDT and CDR2 is FYEKMQ in the germline V gene (reference sequence). The CDR3 sequence is CASSLGDGADTQYF. The CDR3 bases are TGTGCCAGCAGCTTAGGTGATGGGGCAGATACGCAGTATTTT.

The chain links TRBV19 to TRBJ1-6; tentative D call: TRBD1 (5 bases). V lost 5 bases to trimming and J lost 8 bases, with 16 bases between them. Germline loops: CDR1 LNHDA, CDR2 SQIVND (reference sequence). The CDR3 has 15 residues. CDR3 sequence: CASSWGTNADSPLHF. CDR3 coding DNA: TGTGCCAGTAGTTGGGGGACGAACGCGGATTCACCCCTCCACTTT. The full variable domain, rest sourced from reference TRBV19 and TRBJ1-6, is DGGITQSPKYLFRKEGQNVTLSCEQNLNHDAMYWYRQDPGQGLRLIYYSQIVNDFQKGDIAEGYSVSREKKESFPLTVTSAQKNPTAFYLCASSWGTNADSPLHFGNGTRLTVT.

The V call is TRBV5-1, the J call TRBJ2-5; D possibly corresponds to TRBD2 (5 bases). The germline V gene has CDR1 SGHRS and CDR2 YFSETQ. This CDR3 has 14 amino acids. Trimming removed 0 bases at V and 5 bases at J, with 11 bases between. Written as DNA, the CDR3 is TGCGCCAGCAGCTTGGCTGAGGGTCGGGAGACCCAGTACTTC. Translated, it gives CASSLAEGRETQYF.

The chain employs TRBV15 and TRBJ1-3, with D possibly being TRBD1 (5 bases). The CDR3 spans 15 residues. The V gene's germline CDR1 is LNHNV and CDR2 YYDKDF (reference sequence). The V and J ends lost 6 bases and 0 bases respectively, with 12 bases between them. CDR3 protein: CATRDWGISGNTIYF. As DNA, the CDR3 is TGTGCCACCAGGGATTGGGGGATCTCTGGAAACACCATATATTTT.

The J gene is TRBJ1-5, the V gene TRBV7-2; no definite D call. Germline V CDR1 and CDR2: SGHTA, FQGNSA. V lost 0 bases, J lost 0 bases, and 9 bases lay in between. The CDR3 extends over 16 amino acids. The CDR3 here is CASSLAGLYSNQPQHF. The CDR3 DNA sequence: TGTGCCAGCAGCTTAGCAGGGTTGTATAGCAATCAGCCCCAGCATTTT.

This clone showed up just once. The chain recombines TRBV2 with TRBJ1-2; TRBD1 is a possible D gene (5 bases). The CDR3 sequence is 14 residues long. CDR1 and CDR2 from the germline V gene are SNHLY and FYNNEI. Between the trimmed V and J ends, which lost 5 bases and 2 bases, there was a span of 12 bases. The CDR3 is CASSTAQANYGYTF. CDR3 coding DNA: TGTGCCAGCAGTACGGCACAGGCAAACTATGGCTACACCTTC.

The chain couples TRBV20-1 to TRBJ1-1; D is ambiguous. Germline assignment: CDR1 DFQATT and CDR2 SNEGSKA (reference sequence). The CDR3 spans 10 residues. The V end lost 1 base, the J end lost 11 bases, and 8 bases lay between the germline ends. CDR3 DNA: TGCAGTGCTAGAGGGGAAGGGGCTTTCTTT. Protein product: CSARGEGAFF.

This clone has a single count. This rearrangement joins TRBV28 to TRBJ2-7; D remains ambiguous. Trimming cost V 3 bases and J 3 bases, with 6 bases left between them. The CDR3 is 12 residues long. Germline loops: CDR1 MDHEN, CDR2 SYDVKM. CDR3 nucleotide sequence: TGTGCCAGCAGTTTGTTGGGCTACGAGCAGTACTTC. It encodes CASSLLGYEQYF.

The chain combines TRBV14 with TRBJ1-1; tentative D call: TRBD1 (5 bases). V was shortened by 2 bases and J by 4 bases, with 14 bases between the two germline ends. This CDR3 spans 15 amino acids. In germline, CDR1 is SGHDN, CDR2 FVKESK. CDR3 protein: CASSQMGVQGTEAFF. CDR3 nucleotides: TGTGCCAGCAGCCAAATGGGCGTCCAGGGCACTGAAGCTTTCTTT.

Here the CDR3 reads CATSRDKGRGAAGELFF. CDR3 in DNA: TGTGCCACCAGCAGAGATAAGGGCAGGGGAGCGGCCGGGGAGCTGTTTTTT. The V and J genes are TRBV15 and TRBJ2-2, with D possibly TRBD1 on 6 matching bases. This CDR3 contains 17 residues. V lost 0 bases and J 6 bases, leaving 17 bases between the germline ends. CDR1 and CDR2 (germline): LNHNV, YYDKDF (reference sequence).

For the CDR3, the DNA is TGCGCCAGCAGCTTGGAAGGGGGCGGTGAAAAACTGTTTTTT. Translation gives CASSLEGGGEKLFF. The chain combines TRBV5-1 with TRBJ1-4, with TRBD1 identical over 7 bases. V lost 0 bases and J lost 7; bases outside the gene matches: 3. CDR1 is SGHRS and CDR2 is YFSETQ in the germline V gene. The CDR3 loop spans 14 amino acids.

CDR3 protein: CASSLPGAGPSTDTQYF. As DNA, the CDR3 is TGTGCCAGCAGCTTACCAGGTGCGGGCCCTAGCACAGATACGCAGTATTTT. The rearrangement uses TRBV7-8 and TRBJ2-3; possibly TRBD2 for D (5 bases). Trimming removed 2 bases from V and 0 bases from J, with 15 bases in between. The CDR3 extends over 17 amino acids. CDR1 is SGHVS, CDR2 FQNEAQ, per germline. Full variable domain (missing parts from reference TRBV7-8 and TRBJ2-3): GAGVSQSPRYKVAKRGQDVALRCDPISGHVSLFWYQQALGQGPEFLTYFQNEAQLDKSGLPSDRFFAERPEGSVSTLKIQRTQQEDSAVYLCASSLPGAGPSTDTQYFGPGTRLTVL.

This rearrangement joins TRBV6-6 to TRBJ1-4, with D unresolved. Germline V gene lookup returns CDR1 MNHNY and CDR2 SVGAGI (reference sequence). Trimming cost V 0 bases and J 5 bases, with 7 bases left between them. The CDR3 length is 14 residues. The CDR3 spells CASSYSGSNEKLFF. The DNA of the CDR3 is TGTGCCAGCAGTTACTCGGGATCGAATGAAAAACTGTTTTTT.

The rearrangement joins TRBV14 to TRBJ2-1; 10 nucleotides agree with TRBD2. V dropped 4 bases and J dropped 9; count of bases not matched to a gene: 12. This CDR3 is 16 amino acids long. The germline V gene encodes CDR1 SGHDN and CDR2 FVKESK. The CDR3 reads CASSRGRAGGLGEQFF. The CDR3 nucleotides read TGTGCCAGCAGCCGCGGGAGAGCGGGGGGGCTAGGTGAGCAGTTCTTC.

Only one count was recorded for this clone. This chain connects TRBV7-3 to TRBJ1-2; tentative D call: TRBD1 (5 bases). From germline, CDR1 is SGHTA and CDR2 FQGTGA. The CDR3 spans 13 residues. The V end was cut by 6 bases, the J end by 8 bases, with 16 bases between. The CDR3 DNA follows: TGTGCCAGCAGTCAAAACGGGGCTAGGGGCTACACCTTC. As protein: CASSQNGARGYTF.

The J gene is TRBJ1-4, the V gene TRBV5-4; the match to TRBD1 covers 7 bases. Trimming took 4 bases from V and 4 from J; bases not matched to a gene: 10. Germline V gene sequence: CDR1 SGHNT, CDR2 YYREEE (reference sequence). The CDR3 loop spans 16 amino acids. The CDR3: CASSQRRTGHNEKLFF. DNA for the CDR3: TGTGCCAGCAGCCAACGGCGGACAGGACATAATGAAAAACTGTTTTTT.

This chain links TRBV7-1 with TRBJ1-5; no clear D gene. TRBV7-1 is given ORF status, its function remaining uncertain. CDR3 length: 16 amino acids. Trimming took 4 bases from V and 3 from J, leaving 16 bases between them. The CDR3 sequence is CASSLTLPLNNQPQHF. CDR3 bases: TGTGCCAGCAGCTTAACCCTTCCCCTGAACAATCAGCCCCAGCATTTT.

The rearrangement links TRBV7-3 to TRBJ1-2; possibly TRBD1 for D (5 bases). Germline V gene sequence: CDR1 SGHTA, CDR2 FQGTGA. The CDR3 consists of 14 residues. With 4 bases removed from V and 3 bases from J, the gap between germline ends came to 12 bases. For the CDR3, the DNA is TGTGCCAGCAGCTCGGATGGGACTTACTATGGCTACACCTTC. Its translation: CASSSDGTYYGYTF.